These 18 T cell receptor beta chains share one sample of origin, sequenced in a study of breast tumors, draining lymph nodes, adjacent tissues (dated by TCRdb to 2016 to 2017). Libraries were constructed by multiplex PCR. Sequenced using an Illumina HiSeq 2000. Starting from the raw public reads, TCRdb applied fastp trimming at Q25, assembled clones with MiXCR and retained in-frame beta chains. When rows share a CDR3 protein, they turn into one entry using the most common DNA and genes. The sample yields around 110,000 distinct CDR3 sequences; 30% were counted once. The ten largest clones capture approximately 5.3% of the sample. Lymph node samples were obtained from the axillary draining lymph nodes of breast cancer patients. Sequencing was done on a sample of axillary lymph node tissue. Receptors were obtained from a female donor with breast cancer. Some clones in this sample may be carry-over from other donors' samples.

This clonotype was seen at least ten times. The CDR3 protein is CASNGGVGTQYF. As DNA, the CDR3 is TGTGCCAGCAATGGAGGGGTGGGTACGCAGTATTTT. The rearrangement joins TRBV6-5 to TRBJ2-3; possibly TRBD2 for D (6 bases). The V gene lost 7 bases and the J gene lost 8 bases, with 13 bases spanning the gap. CDR3 length: 12 residues. In germline, CDR1 is MNHEY, CDR2 SVGAGI.

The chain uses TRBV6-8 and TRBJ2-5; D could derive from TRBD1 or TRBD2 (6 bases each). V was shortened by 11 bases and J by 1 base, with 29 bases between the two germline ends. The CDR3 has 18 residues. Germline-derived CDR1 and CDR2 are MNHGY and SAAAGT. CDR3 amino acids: CARPSEGIGKGGQETQYF. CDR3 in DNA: TGTGCCCGCCCCAGCGAAGGTATTGGGAAGGGGGGCCAAGAGACCCAGTACTTC.

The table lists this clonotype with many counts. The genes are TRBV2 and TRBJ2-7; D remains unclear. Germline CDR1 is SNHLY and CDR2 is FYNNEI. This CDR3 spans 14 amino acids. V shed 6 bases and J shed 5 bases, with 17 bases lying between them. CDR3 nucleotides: TGTGCCAGCAGGAAGCCCACCGACCCGAACGAGCAGTACTTC. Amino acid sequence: CASRKPTDPNEQYF.

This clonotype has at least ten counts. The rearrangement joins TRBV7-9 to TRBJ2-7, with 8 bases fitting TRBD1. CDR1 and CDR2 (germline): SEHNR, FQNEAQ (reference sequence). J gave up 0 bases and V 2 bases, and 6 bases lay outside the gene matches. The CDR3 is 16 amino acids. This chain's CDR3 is CASSLSQGGSSYEQYF. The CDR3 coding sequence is TGTGCCAGCAGCTTATCACAGGGGGGTAGCTCCTACGAGCAGTACTTC.

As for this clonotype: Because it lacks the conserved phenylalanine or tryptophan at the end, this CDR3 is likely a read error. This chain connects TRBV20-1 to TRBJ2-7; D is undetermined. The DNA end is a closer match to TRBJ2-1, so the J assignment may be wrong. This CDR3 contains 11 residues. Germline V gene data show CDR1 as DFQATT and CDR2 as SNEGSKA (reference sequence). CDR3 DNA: TGCAGTGCTAGAGGCCCATACGAGCAGTTCCTC. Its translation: CSARGPYEQFL.

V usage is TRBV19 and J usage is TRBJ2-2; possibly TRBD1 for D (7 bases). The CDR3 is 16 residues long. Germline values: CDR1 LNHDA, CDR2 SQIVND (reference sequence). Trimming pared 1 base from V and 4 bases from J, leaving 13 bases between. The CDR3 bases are TGTGCCAGTAGTATAGCAGGGGGGCCGGGCACCGGGGAGCTGTTTTTT. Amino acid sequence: CASSIAGGPGTGELFF.

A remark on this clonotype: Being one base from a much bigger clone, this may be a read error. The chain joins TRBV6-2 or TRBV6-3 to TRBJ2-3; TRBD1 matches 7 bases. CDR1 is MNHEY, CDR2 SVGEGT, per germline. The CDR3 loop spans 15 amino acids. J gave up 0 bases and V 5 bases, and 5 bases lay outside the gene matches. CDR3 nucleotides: TGTGCCAGCAGTCACGGGACAGCTAGCACAGATACGCAGTATTTT. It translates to CASSHGTASTDTQYF.

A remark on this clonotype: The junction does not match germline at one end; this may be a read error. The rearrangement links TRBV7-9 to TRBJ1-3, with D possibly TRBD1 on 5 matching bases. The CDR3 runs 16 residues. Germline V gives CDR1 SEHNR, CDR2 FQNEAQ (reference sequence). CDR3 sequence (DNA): TGTGTCAGCAGCTTATCGGGGGGAGAGGCTGGAAACACCATATATTTT. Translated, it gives CVSSLSGGEAGNTIYF.

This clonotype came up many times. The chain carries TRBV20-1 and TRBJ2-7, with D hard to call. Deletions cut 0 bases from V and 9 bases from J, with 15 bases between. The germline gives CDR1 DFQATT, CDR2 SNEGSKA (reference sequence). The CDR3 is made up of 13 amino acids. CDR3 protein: CSARDGHLVGQYF. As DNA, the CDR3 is TGCAGTGCTAGAGATGGGCACCTCGTGGGGCAGTACTTC.

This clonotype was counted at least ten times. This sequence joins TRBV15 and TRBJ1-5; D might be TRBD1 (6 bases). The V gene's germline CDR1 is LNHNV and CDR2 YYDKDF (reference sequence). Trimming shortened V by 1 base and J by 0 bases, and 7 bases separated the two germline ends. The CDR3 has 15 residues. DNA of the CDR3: TGTGCCACCAGCAGAGGGACAGATAGCAATCAGCCCCAGCATTTT. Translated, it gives CATSRGTDSNQPQHF.

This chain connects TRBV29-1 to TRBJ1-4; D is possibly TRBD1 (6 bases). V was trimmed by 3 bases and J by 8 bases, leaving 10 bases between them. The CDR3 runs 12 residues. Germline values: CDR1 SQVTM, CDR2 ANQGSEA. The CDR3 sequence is CSVDLGAEKLFF. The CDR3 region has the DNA TGCAGCGTTGATTTGGGGGCCGAAAAACTGTTTTTT.

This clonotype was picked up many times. The CDR3 loop is CASSKGQGGQFF. In nucleotides, the CDR3 is TGCGCCAGCAGCAAAGGACAGGGAGGGCAGTTCTTC. The V call is TRBV5-1, the J call TRBJ2-1; TRBD1 matches 8 bases. Germline V gene data show CDR1 as SGHRS and CDR2 as YFSETQ. The ends lost 4 bases at V and 12 bases at J; junction bases unmatched: 6. CDR3 length: 12 amino acids.

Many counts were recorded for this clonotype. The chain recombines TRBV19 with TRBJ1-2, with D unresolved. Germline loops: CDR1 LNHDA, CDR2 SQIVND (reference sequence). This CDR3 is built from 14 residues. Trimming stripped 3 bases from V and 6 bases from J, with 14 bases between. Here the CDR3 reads CASSIAGMGNGYTF. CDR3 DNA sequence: TGTGCCAGTAGTATTGCTGGGATGGGGAATGGCTACACCTTC.

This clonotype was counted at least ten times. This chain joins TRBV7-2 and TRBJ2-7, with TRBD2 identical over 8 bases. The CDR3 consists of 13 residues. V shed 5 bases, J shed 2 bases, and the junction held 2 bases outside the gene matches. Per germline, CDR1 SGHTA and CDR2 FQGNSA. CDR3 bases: TGTGCCAGCAGCGGTAGCGGGGCCTACGAGCAGTACTTC. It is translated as CASSGSGAYEQYF.

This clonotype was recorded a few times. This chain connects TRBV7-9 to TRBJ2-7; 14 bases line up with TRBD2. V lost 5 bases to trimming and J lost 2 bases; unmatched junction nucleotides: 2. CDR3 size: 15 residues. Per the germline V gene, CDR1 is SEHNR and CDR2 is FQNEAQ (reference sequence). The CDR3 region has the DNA TGTGCCAGCAGCGAGGGACTAGCGGGAGCCTACGAGCAGTACTTC. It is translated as CASSEGLAGAYEQYF.

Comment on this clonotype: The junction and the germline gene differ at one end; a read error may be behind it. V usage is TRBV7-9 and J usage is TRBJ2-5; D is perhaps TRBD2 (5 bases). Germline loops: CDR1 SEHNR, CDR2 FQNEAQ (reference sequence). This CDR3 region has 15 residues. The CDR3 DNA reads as TGTACCAGCAGCTTAGAGGGCCAGCCAGGAGAGACCCAGCACTTC. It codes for CTSSLEGQPGETQHF.

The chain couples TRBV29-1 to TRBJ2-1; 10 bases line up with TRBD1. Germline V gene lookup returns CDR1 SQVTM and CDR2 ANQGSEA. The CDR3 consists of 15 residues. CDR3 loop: CQQGDRGRGRNEQFF. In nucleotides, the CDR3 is TGCCAGCAGGGAGACAGGGGGCGCGGGCGAAATGAGCAGTTCTTC.

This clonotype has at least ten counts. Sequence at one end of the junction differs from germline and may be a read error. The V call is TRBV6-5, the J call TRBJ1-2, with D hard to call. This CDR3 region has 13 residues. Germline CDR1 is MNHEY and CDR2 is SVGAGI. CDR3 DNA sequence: TGTGCCAGCAGTCACTCGAGTGAGAGCGGCTACACCTTC. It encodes CASSHSSESGYTF.